One and the same sample provided the 27 T cell receptor beta chains below, sequenced in a study of blood T cell repertoires in COVID-19. Method: immunoSEQ multiplex PCR; TCRdb's copy keeps in-frame clones and lacks some. The sample consists of under 200,000 clones, 75% to 95% of them appearing once. The sample was peripheral blood. These receptors were taken from a man over 45 with acute or convalescent COVID-19.

The V call is TRBV5-1, the J call TRBJ2-3; TRBD2 matches at 11 bases. The V gene's germline CDR1 is SGHRS and CDR2 YFSETQ. This CDR3 comprises 15 residues. V lost 4 bases, J lost 6 bases, and 7 bases stayed unmatched. The DNA of the CDR3 is TGCGCCAGCAGCACACTAGCGGGGGACTGGGATACGCAGTATTTT. This sequence encodes CASSTLAGDWDTQYF.

This clone has more than one count but fewer than ten. The chain carries TRBV24-1 and TRBJ2-3, with 9 bases fitting TRBD1. Germline CDR1 and CDR2: KGHDR and SFDVKD. The CDR3 totals 16 residues. V gave up 2 bases and J gave up 5 bases; unmatched junction bases: 7. The CDR3 region has the DNA TGTGCCACCAGTGATTCGGACAGGGGCCAAGTAGATACGCAGTATTTT. Translated, it gives CATSDSDRGQVDTQYF.

Only one count was recorded for this clone. The chain joins TRBV23-1 to TRBJ1-6, with TRBD1 matching 10 bases. TRBV23-1 belongs to the ORF category, with a function that is uncertain. V lost 7 bases, J lost 0 bases, and 12 bases stayed unmatched. This CDR3 contains 19 residues. For the CDR3, the DNA is TGCGCCAGCACCATAAGAAGGGACAGGGGAGACTCCTATAATTCACCCCTCCACTTT. Translated, it gives CASTIRRDRGDSYNSPLHF.

The chain employs TRBV4-1 and TRBJ2-1, with a tentative D call TRBD1 (6 bases). Germline V gives CDR1 MGHRA, CDR2 YSYEKL. This CDR3 region has 15 residues. Trimming took off 1 base at V and 4 bases at J, with 11 bases between the two ends. The CDR3 protein is CASSQVWTDYNEQFF. The CDR3, as DNA: TGCGCCAGCAGCCAAGTCTGGACAGATTACAATGAGCAGTTCTTC.

This rearrangement joins TRBV27 to TRBJ2-7; a possible D gene is TRBD2 (5 bases). The V gene lost 2 bases and the J gene lost 1 base, with 12 bases spanning the gap. This CDR3 comprises 15 residues. Germline CDR1 reads MNHEY; CDR2 reads SMNVEV (reference sequence). The CDR3 sequence: CASSLTASFSYEQYF. CDR3 nucleotide sequence: TGTGCCAGCAGTTTAACGGCTAGCTTTTCCTACGAGCAGTACTTC.

The chain couples TRBV5-4 to TRBJ1-1; the match to TRBD1 covers 12 bases. The CDR3 runs 14 residues. Germline V gene sequence: CDR1 SGHNT, CDR2 YYREEE (reference sequence). After removal of 3 bases from V and 6 bases from J, the junction contained 3 bases not matched to a gene. The CDR3 coding sequence is TGTGCCAGCAGCTCGGGACAGGGGGCCGCTGAAGCTTTCTTT. Amino acids: CASSSGQGAAEAFF.

For the CDR3, the DNA is TGTGCCAGCAGCCAAGGGACAGGCTGGGTCTCCTACGAGCAGTACTTC. Amino acids: CASSQGTGWVSYEQYF. This rearrangement joins TRBV4-2 to TRBJ2-7; 7 positions agree with TRBD1. V lost 1 base and J lost 0; bases outside the gene matches: 6. The CDR3 has 16 residues. Per germline, CDR1 LGHNA and CDR2 YNFKEQ.

This chain links TRBV5-4 with TRBJ2-7, with D possibly being TRBD2 (5 bases). CDR1 SGHNT and CDR2 YYREEE come from the germline V gene (reference sequence). There are 12 residues in the CDR3. The V gene lost 5 bases and the J gene lost 6 bases, with 12 bases spanning the gap. The CDR3 loop is CASSPPGTEQYF. CDR3 in DNA: TGTGCCAGCAGTCCACCGGGAACCGAGCAGTACTTC.

This chain uses TRBV4-3 with TRBJ2-3, with 8 bases aligning to TRBD2. This CDR3 comprises 17 residues. Per germline, CDR1 LGHNA and CDR2 YSLEER. J was trimmed by 4 bases and V by 0 bases; bases with no gene match: 9. The CDR3 loop is CASSQDRSGGPADTQYF. CDR3 coding DNA: TGCGCCAGCAGCCAAGATCGGTCGGGGGGGCCAGCAGATACGCAGTATTTT.

The chain uses TRBV3-1 (or the pseudogene TRBV3-2) and TRBJ1-4, with D possibly being TRBD1 (6 bases). V shed 3 bases and J shed 0 bases, with 17 bases lying between them. The germline V gene encodes CDR1 LGHDT and CDR2 YNNKEL (reference sequence). This CDR3 has 18 residues. The CDR3 sequence is CASSQNRPYRATNEKLFF. In nucleotides, the CDR3 is TGTGCCAGCAGCCAGAATAGGCCGTACAGGGCAACTAATGAAAAACTGTTTTTT.

The V call is TRBV7-9, the J call TRBJ2-3, with 10 nucleotides matching TRBD2. Trimming at V came to 8 bases and at J to 6 bases, leaving 5 bases not matched to a gene. In germline, CDR1 is SEHNR, CDR2 FQNEAQ (reference sequence). The CDR3 totals 13 residues. The CDR3, as DNA: TGTGCCAGCTTGACTAGCGGGTGGGATACGCAGTATTTT. Translation: CASLTSGWDTQYF.

The rearrangement joins TRBV18 to TRBJ1-2; 9 bases fit TRBD1. The CDR3 sequence is 14 residues long. Germline CDR1 reads KGHSH; CDR2 reads LQKENI. V dropped 3 bases and J dropped 4; count of bases not matched to a gene: 3. CDR3 loop: CASSPEGQGYGYTF. The CDR3 DNA reads TGTGCCAGCTCACCGGAGGGACAGGGCTATGGCTACACCTTC.

This sequence joins TRBV11-2 and TRBJ2-1, with D uncertain. The CDR3 has 13 residues. Trimming removed 5 bases from V and 2 bases from J, with 7 bases in between. CDR1 and CDR2 (germline): SGHAT, FQNNGV. The CDR3 coding sequence is TGTGCCAGCAGCGAACGGGCCTACAATGAGCAGTTCTTC. Amino acid sequence: CASSERAYNEQFF.

The chain links TRBV28 to TRBJ1-2; tentatively, D is TRBD1 (6 bases). The CDR3 totals 15 residues. Germline values: CDR1 MDHEN, CDR2 SYDVKM. V was trimmed by 5 bases and J by 4 bases, leaving 17 bases between them. This chain's CDR3 is CASSRLTGLGYGYTF. The DNA of the CDR3 is TGTGCCAGCAGTAGATTAACAGGGTTGGGCTATGGCTACACCTTC.

The chain has TRBV6-5 and TRBJ1-1; TRBD1 matches 7 bases. After removal of 8 bases from V and 4 bases from J, the junction contained 4 bases not matched to a gene. Germline loops: CDR1 MNHEY, CDR2 SVGAGI. The CDR3 has 12 residues. In DNA, the CDR3 is TGTGCCAGCGAGGGGGCCGGCACTGAAGCTTTCTTT. Translated: CASEGAGTEAFF.

The V gene is TRBV3-1 (or the pseudogene TRBV3-2), the J gene TRBJ2-5; 10 bases line up with TRBD1. CDR3 length equals 18 residues. Germline trimming cut 4 bases from V and 2 bases from J; bases unmatched to any gene: 13. Germline CDR1 LGHDT, CDR2 YNNKEL (reference sequence). CDR3 bases: TGTGCCAGCAGCCGGCTCAGGGACAGGGGTCCCATGCAAGAGACCCAGTACTTC. This codes for CASSRLRDRGPMQETQYF.

This chain links TRBV7-2 with TRBJ1-6, with 8 bases fitting TRBD1. Looked up from germline, CDR1 is SGHTA and CDR2 is FQGNSA. The CDR3 is 15 residues long. V lost 5 bases to trimming and J lost 5 bases; unmatched junction nucleotides: 5. DNA of the CDR3: TGTGCCAGCAGCCGCGGACAGGGACATAATTCACCCCTCCACTTT. It codes for CASSRGQGHNSPLHF.

The J gene is TRBJ2-1, the V gene TRBV29-1; 10 bases agree with TRBD2. Germline assignment: CDR1 SQVTM and CDR2 ANQGSEA. This CDR3 region has 11 residues. V dropped 3 bases and J dropped 15; count of bases not matched to a gene: 5. The CDR3 DNA sequence: TGCAGCGTTGAGGGGCAGCGGGAGGGGTTCTTC. This gives the protein CSVEGQREGFF.

This clone was observed a handful of times. The chain is built from TRBV7-2 and TRBJ2-7; TRBD2 matches at 14 bases. Germline V gene sequence: CDR1 SGHTA, CDR2 FQGNSA. The V segment lost 5 bases and the J segment 3 bases; nucleotides outside the gene matches: 3. The CDR3 is made up of 15 amino acids. CDR3 loop: CASSMGLAGVYEQYV. CDR3 nucleotide sequence: TGTGCCAGCAGCATGGGACTAGCGGGGGTCTACGAGCAGTACGTC.

This clone was observed a few times. The chain has TRBV24-1 and TRBJ2-1; D perhaps matches TRBD2 (6 bases). CDR1 and CDR2 (germline): KGHDR, SFDVKD. CDR3 length: 15 residues. Trimming took 0 bases from V and 4 from J, leaving 9 bases between them. The CDR3 loop is CATSDLGGGYNEQFF. CDR3 sequence (DNA): TGTGCCACCAGTGATTTGGGGGGAGGTTACAATGAGCAGTTCTTC.

The sample holds one count of this clone. The chain links TRBV20-1 to TRBJ2-1; D possibly corresponds to TRBD2 (6 bases). CDR3 size: 18 residues. Trimming stripped 3 bases from V and 0 bases from J, with 21 bases between. Germline V gives CDR1 DFQATT, CDR2 SNEGSKA (reference sequence). The CDR3 spells CSASSELALRSSYNEQFF. As DNA, the CDR3 is TGCAGTGCTAGTTCTGAACTAGCTCTGAGGAGCTCCTACAATGAGCAGTTCTTC.

The gene calls are TRBV6-4 and TRBJ2-1, with D tentatively TRBD2 (6 bases). Germline V gene lookup returns CDR1 MRHNA and CDR2 SNTAGT. The V and J ends lost 4 bases and 7 bases respectively, with 20 bases between them. CDR3 length: 16 residues. In DNA form, the CDR3 reads TGTGCCAGCAGTGCCCTAGGGGACTCCAACCCGAATGAGCAGTTCTTC. Encoded protein: CASSALGDSNPNEQFF.

The V gene is TRBV9, the J gene TRBJ2-3; D may be TRBD2 (6 bases). The CDR3 extends over 16 amino acids. V lost 0 bases and J 2 bases, leaving 13 bases between the germline ends. Germline values: CDR1 SGDLS, CDR2 YYNGEE. The CDR3 loop reads CASSVGSSEYTDTQYF. The DNA for the CDR3 is TGTGCCAGCAGCGTAGGATCTAGCGAGTACACAGATACGCAGTATTTT.

V usage is TRBV27 and J usage is TRBJ1-6, with D perhaps TRBD1 (5 bases). CDR3 length: 15 residues. The V gene lost 6 bases and the J gene lost 7 bases, with 16 bases spanning the gap. Germline assignment: CDR1 MNHEY and CDR2 SMNVEV (reference sequence). CDR3 in DNA: TGTGCCAGCAGCCTACGGGGGGATCGGAATTCACCCCTCCACTTT. This encodes CASSLRGDRNSPLHF.

This clone is a singleton in its sample. The genes are TRBV28 and TRBJ2-5; 8 positions match TRBD2. Germline loops: CDR1 MDHEN, CDR2 SYDVKM. V lost 5 bases to trimming and J lost 0 bases; unmatched junction nucleotides: 5. The CDR3 has 15 amino acids. The CDR3: CASSTRGGYQETQYF. Here the CDR3 DNA reads TGTGCCAGCAGTACCCGCGGGGGGTACCAAGAGACCCAGTACTTC.

The chain is built from TRBV2 and TRBJ2-7; 11 bases are shared with TRBD2. V lost 5 bases to trimming and J lost 9 bases; unmatched junction nucleotides: 12. The CDR3 has 15 residues. Germline V gene data show CDR1 as SNHLY and CDR2 as FYNNEI. The CDR3 DNA reads TGTGCCAGCAGTCTAGGACTAGCGGGTGTCGGTAGGCAGTACTTC. Translation: CASSLGLAGVGRQYF.

This rearrangement joins TRBV7-2 to TRBJ2-7; no clear D. Trimming removed 4 bases from V and 3 bases from J, with 13 bases in between. The CDR3 runs to 14 residues. Germline V lookup: CDR1 SGHTA, CDR2 FQGNSA. The CDR3 DNA follows: TGTGCCAGCAGCTCTCCAATTAGAAGCTACGAGCAGTACTTC. Translating it yields CASSSPIRSYEQYF.